This T cell receptor beta chain comes out of a study of human T cells and chemical hapten exposure (dated by TCRdb to 2020 to 2023). Notes on the research overall: Libraries were pooled for sequencing, and per-sample TCR yields varied mainly because of small differences in library volumes within the pool. Each blood RNA sample was used to sequence both TCR alpha and TCR beta chains. This study followed changes in the peripheral blood TCR repertoire in vivo during primary and secondary sensitization of alopecia patients to the hapten diphenylcyclopropenone (DPC). Beyond this particular receptor, the publication reports: Repeated subsampling changed both the strength of the expansion versus patch-test correlation and the threshold at which that correlation became significant. DPC sensitization did not change how many TCRs were above 1 in 1000 frequency, and no evidence was found of alterations in global repertoire structure.

This clonotype was found a few times. The target of this receptor is not known. Base-call qualities are not available, and no considerably larger clone is one nucleotide away. Based on the germline V gene (reference sequence), the CDR1 and CDR2 sequences are LGHDT and YNNKEL. From cysteine to phenylalanine, the CDR3 is 14 amino acids long. Kept here is only the CDR3 DNA, which spans 42 bases and is read in frame from base 1. V and J lose 3 bases and 9 bases, and a span of 15 bases separates them. The time point label on this specimen signifies: healthy volunteer bleed at 2 weeks. Total RNA was extracted from unfractionated whole blood collected in Tempus Blood RNA tubes. Roughly 5 healthy volunteers were used as TCR sequencing controls and were bled at day 0, 2 weeks and 6 weeks. The protocol used for the library was RACE. TCRdb lists the instrument as NextSeq 500. During library preparation, unique molecular identifiers were attached to individual cDNA molecules so that TCRs could be counted quantitatively and reproducibly. The authors processed their data as follows. Samples had a median of around 92,000 TCRs, with a range from about 23,224 to 690,600. V, J and CDR3 annotation of the TCR reads was performed with the Decombinator software suite. Every sample was subsampled to the same number of TCRs (28,000) for the PS versus PT1 abundance plots. Expanded TCRs were defined as absent before sensitization and observed at least eight times at the 2-week time point. Using fastp trimming at Q25 and MiXCR clonotype assembly, TCRdb reanalyzed the public sequencing data and kept in-frame beta chains. All rows with the same CDR3 protein become a single entry with the most common DNA and genes. These V and J calls originate from TCRdb's pipeline instead of the authors' own analysis. The sample includes just over 90,000 distinct CDR3 sequences, with over 8% observed a single time. The ten largest clonotypes hold approximately 2.8% of the sample.

Recombination connected TRBV3-1 to TRBJ1-3, with TRBD1 perhaps the D gene, on 5 matching bases. The receptor was derived from a female donor in good health. Some clones in this sample may be carry-over from other donors' samples. Sequenced material: whole blood. The bases read TGTGCCAGCAGCCAGCCCCAAGCCAGGGTCACCATATATTTT. Translated, this is CASSQPQARVTIYF.